This T cell receptor (beta chain) was observed in a study of long-term antiretroviral therapy in people with HIV. The immunoSEQ assay was v3.0, run at survey level. This table comes from immunoSEQ multiplex PCR, and its TCRdb copy is limited to in-frame clones, with some not included. Altogether 11,000 to 15,000 clones are present, roughly 84% being singletons, with the ten largest covering roughly 7.2%. This clone was counted once. The antigen remains unidentified. The germline V gene encodes CDR1 SEHNR and CDR2 FQNEAQ (reference sequence). The V gene end was trimmed by 1 base and the J gene end by 4 bases; junction bases not matched to a gene: 1. This CDR3 is built from 15 residues. Study outcomes and limitations: Transplant-donor-level diversity was not reached after ART, though diversity increased.

The sample consisted of unsorted PBMCs, taken 0.4 years after starting antiretroviral therapy. V is TRBV7-9 and J is TRBJ2-1; TRBD2 agrees at 10 bases. The receptor's source is a man under 40 with HIV. CDR3 bases: TGTGCCAGCAGCTTAGTACTAGCGGGGTACAATGAGCAGTTCTTC. Its translation is CASSLVLAGYNEQFF.